A selection of T cell receptor beta chains follows, all from one sample in a study of T cell responses to AZD1222 COVID-19 vaccine. Sequencing used immunoSEQ multiplex PCR; TCRdb keeps in-frame clones, though not all of them. The sample lists 120,000 or so clones; approximately 85% were seen once. Sequenced material: peripheral blood, taken on day 0 of AZD1222 vaccination. The source is an adult in good health. CDR3s include the opening cysteine and the closing phenylalanine or tryptophan. D genes are given only for firm matches. Size tells how often a clone was seen (once, few, many) or the class of an expanded clone, and some rows leave it out.

CDR3nt: TGTGCCAGCAGCTTACTTAGCGGGAGGACTACAGATACGCAGTATTTT
CDR3aa: CASSLLSGRTTDTQYF
v_gene: TRBV7-2
abundance: NA
j_gene: TRBJ2-3
d_gene: TRBD2

CDR3nt: TGTGCCAGCAGCTTAGACCCAGGGGAGACCCAGTACTTC
CDR3aa: CASSLDPGETQYF
v_gene: TRBV11-2
abundance: NA
j_gene: TRBJ2-5
d_gene: NA

CDR3nt: TGCAGTGCTAGTATAGGGGGCACAGATACGCAGTATTTT
CDR3aa: CSASIGGTDTQYF
v_gene: TRBV20-1
abundance: NA
j_gene: TRBJ2-3
d_gene: NA

CDR3nt: TGTGCCAGCAGGGGTGGGTTTTCTAGCACAGATACGCAGTATTTT
CDR3aa: CASRGGFSSTDTQYF
v_gene: TRBV11-3
abundance: NA
j_gene: TRBJ2-3
d_gene: NA

CDR3nt: TGTGCCAGCAGTTACCGGGACAGGGGCTATGGCTACACCTTC
CDR3aa: CASSYRDRGYGYTF
v_gene: TRBV6-5
abundance: few
j_gene: TRBJ1-2
d_gene: TRBD1

CDR3nt: TGTGCCAGCACGCGGACTAGCGGGGGGGCCGGGGAGCTGTTTTTT
CDR3aa: CASTRTSGGAGELFF
v_gene: TRBV6-5
abundance: once
j_gene: TRBJ2-2
d_gene: TRBD2

CDR3nt: TGCAGCGTTTTTGTACAGGGGAATGAAAAACTGTTTTTT
CDR3aa: CSVFVQGNEKLFF
v_gene: TRBV29-1
abundance: NA
j_gene: TRBJ1-4
d_gene: TRBD1

CDR3nt: TGTGCCAGCAGTTTAACGGCGGGGGCTGGCTACTCTACGCAGTATTTT
CDR3aa: CASSLTAGAGYSTQYF
v_gene: TRBV27
abundance: NA
j_gene: TRBJ2-3
d_gene: NA

CDR3nt: TGTGCCAGCATTCCGTTCCGGGGCAACACTGAAGCTTTCTTT
CDR3aa: CASIPFRGNTEAFF
v_gene: TRBV6-5
abundance: NA
j_gene: TRBJ1-1
d_gene: NA

CDR3nt: TGTGCCAGCAGGAGGGACAGGGGCGATAATCAGCCCCAGCATTTT
CDR3aa: CASRRDRGDNQPQHF
v_gene: TRBV2
abundance: NA
j_gene: TRBJ1-5
d_gene: TRBD1

CDR3nt: TGTGCCAGCAGCTTGGAAGTTTCGTGGGCAGCTTTTTCACCCCTCCACTTT
CDR3aa: CASSLEVSWAAFSPLHF
v_gene: TRBV5-6
abundance: NA
j_gene: TRBJ1-6
d_gene: NA

CDR3nt: TGCGCCAGCAGCTTGGGACTAGCGGGAGATGTGGGGTCCTACGAGCAGTACTTC
CDR3aa: CASSLGLAGDVGSYEQYF
v_gene: TRBV5-1
abundance: NA
j_gene: TRBJ2-7
d_gene: TRBD2

CDR3nt: TGTGCCAGCAGCTCGAGCTCCTACGAGCAGTACTTC
CDR3aa: CASSSSSYEQYF
v_gene: TRBV7-8
abundance: once
j_gene: TRBJ2-7
d_gene: NA

CDR3nt: TGTGCCAGCAGCGTATTAGAGGGAAGACAATCTGGAAACACCATATATTTT
CDR3aa: CASSVLEGRQSGNTIYF
v_gene: TRBV9
abundance: NA
j_gene: TRBJ1-3
d_gene: NA

CDR3nt: TGTGCCAGCAGCTTAGGTGGGGGTTTCCCTGAAGCTTTCTTT
CDR3aa: CASSLGGGFPEAFF
v_gene: TRBV7-2
abundance: NA
j_gene: TRBJ1-1
d_gene: NA

CDR3nt: TGTGCCAGCAGCCAGCGAGCCACTACCTACAATGAGCAGTTCTTC
CDR3aa: CASSQRATTYNEQFF
v_gene: TRBV14
abundance: NA
j_gene: TRBJ2-1
d_gene: NA

CDR3nt: TGCAGTGCTAGTAGGGGACAGGCCACCCGAGAGCAGTACTTC
CDR3aa: CSASRGQATREQYF
v_gene: TRBV20-1
abundance: NA
j_gene: TRBJ2-7
d_gene: TRBD1

CDR3nt: TGTGCCAGCAGCGTAGCGGCGGGAGTAGGTTCTTACGAGCAGTACTTC
CDR3aa: CASSVAAGVGSYEQYF
v_gene: TRBV9
abundance: few
j_gene: TRBJ2-7
d_gene: TRBD2

CDR3nt: TGTGCCAGCAGTTTAAGTGTCCTAGTGGAGTTCTTC
CDR3aa: CASSLSVLVEFF
v_gene: TRBV12-3/TRBV12-4
abundance: NA
j_gene: TRBJ2-1
d_gene: NA

CDR3nt: TGTGCCTGGAGCCACTTCACTGACAGGGACTATGGCTACACCTTC
CDR3aa: CAWSHFTDRDYGYTF
v_gene: TRBV30
abundance: NA
j_gene: TRBJ1-2
d_gene: TRBD1

CDR3nt: TGTGCCAGCAGTCGTTACCGGGACAGAATCACAGATACGCAGTATTTT
CDR3aa: CASSRYRDRITDTQYF
v_gene: TRBV7-9
abundance: NA
j_gene: TRBJ2-3
d_gene: TRBD1

CDR3nt: TGTGCCAGCAGCCTAGGACGGACTGGTGGGGACACCGGGGAGCTGTTTTTT
CDR3aa: CASSLGRTGGDTGELFF
v_gene: TRBV7-2
abundance: NA
j_gene: TRBJ2-2
d_gene: NA

CDR3nt: TGTGCCAGTAGTATTGGGGCAGGGGAGGCTTTCTTT
CDR3aa: CASSIGAGEAFF
v_gene: TRBV19
abundance: NA
j_gene: TRBJ1-1
d_gene: NA

CDR3nt: TGTGCCAGAAGCTTCCCGCGACAGGGTAACCACGAGCAGTACTTC
CDR3aa: CARSFPRQGNHEQYF
v_gene: TRBV5-3
abundance: NA
j_gene: TRBJ2-7
d_gene: TRBD1

CDR3nt: TGCGCCAGCGGACCGACAGGGGTTGTCGAGACCCAGTACTTC
CDR3aa: CASGPTGVVETQYF
v_gene: TRBV5-1
abundance: NA
j_gene: TRBJ2-5
d_gene: TRBD1

CDR3nt: TGTGCCAGCAGCTTATTGGGACAGGGCGGTTCACCCCTCCACTTT
CDR3aa: CASSLLGQGGSPLHF
v_gene: TRBV7-9
abundance: NA
j_gene: TRBJ1-6
d_gene: TRBD1

CDR3nt: TGTGCCAGCAGTTCTAGACACATTCCAACTATTTTCAACGAGCAGTACTTC
CDR3aa: CASSSRHIPTIFNEQYF
v_gene: TRBV28
abundance: NA
j_gene: TRBJ2-7
d_gene: NA

CDR3nt: TGTGCCAGCAGCGGGAATATGGGAGATTACTCCTACGAGCAGTACTTC
CDR3aa: CASSGNMGDYSYEQYF
v_gene: TRBV28
abundance: NA
j_gene: TRBJ2-7
d_gene: NA

CDR3nt: TGCGCCAGCAGTGATGGGGGAGAAGTGTCAGGAGATACGCAGTATTTT
CDR3aa: CASSDGGEVSGDTQYF
v_gene: TRBV10-2
abundance: NA
j_gene: TRBJ2-3
d_gene: NA

CDR3nt: TGTGCCTGGAGTCAACAGGGAAAGCTGTTTTTT
CDR3aa: CAWSQQGKLFF
v_gene: TRBV30
abundance: NA
j_gene: TRBJ1-4
d_gene: NA

CDR3nt: TGTGCCAGCAGCGCCCTCGTGGGGACTGGAAACACCATATATTTT
CDR3aa: CASSALVGTGNTIYF
v_gene: TRBV9
abundance: once
j_gene: TRBJ1-3
d_gene: NA

CDR3nt: TGTGCCAGCAGCTTAGCTACCTTCAGGGGTAATGGCTACACCTTC
CDR3aa: CASSLATFRGNGYTF
v_gene: TRBV7-8
abundance: NA
j_gene: TRBJ1-2
d_gene: NA

CDR3nt: TGTGCCAGCAGCCCGTGGACACAGAACACTGAAGCTTTCTTT
CDR3aa: CASSPWTQNTEAFF
v_gene: TRBV7-2
abundance: NA
j_gene: TRBJ1-1
d_gene: NA

CDR3nt: TGTGCCAGTAGTATCGAAATGAACACTGAAGCTTTCTTT
CDR3aa: CASSIEMNTEAFF
v_gene: TRBV19
abundance: NA
j_gene: TRBJ1-1
d_gene: NA

CDR3nt: TGTGCCAGCAGCCAAGCGGGAAAACTGTTTTTT
CDR3aa: CASSQAGKLFF
v_gene: TRBV3-1/TRBV3-2
abundance: NA
j_gene: TRBJ1-4
d_gene: NA

CDR3nt: TGTGCCAGCAGCTTGGGGCAGCAAAATTCACCCCTCCACTTT
CDR3aa: CASSLGQQNSPLHF
v_gene: TRBV5-6
abundance: NA
j_gene: TRBJ1-6
d_gene: NA

CDR3nt: TGTGCCAGCAGTCGACAGTCCCACGAGCAGTACTTC
CDR3aa: CASSRQSHEQYF
v_gene: TRBV7-6
abundance: NA
j_gene: TRBJ2-7
d_gene: NA

CDR3nt: TGTGCCAGCAGCGTATTGAGTCTTCTCACAGATACGCAGTATTTT
CDR3aa: CASSVLSLLTDTQYF
v_gene: TRBV9
abundance: NA
j_gene: TRBJ2-3
d_gene: NA

CDR3nt: TGTGCCAGCAGCTTAACAGGACTTAGCACCGGGGAGCTGTTTTTT
CDR3aa: CASSLTGLSTGELFF
v_gene: TRBV7-3
abundance: NA
j_gene: TRBJ2-2
d_gene: NA

CDR3nt: TGTGCCAGCAGGACAGGGCTCCAAGTCTATGGCTACACCTTC
CDR3aa: CASRTGLQVYGYTF
v_gene: TRBV7-2
abundance: NA
j_gene: TRBJ1-2
d_gene: TRBD1

CDR3nt: TGTGCCAGCTCCGGACTTGGACAGGTCAATCAGCCCCAGCATTTT
CDR3aa: CASSGLGQVNQPQHF
v_gene: TRBV18
abundance: NA
j_gene: TRBJ1-5
d_gene: TRBD1

CDR3nt: TGTGCCAGCAGTGAAGCGCCCGGGACAGGGTCCTACGAGCAGTACTTC
CDR3aa: CASSEAPGTGSYEQYF
v_gene: TRBV2
abundance: NA
j_gene: TRBJ2-7
d_gene: TRBD1

CDR3nt: TGTGCCAGCAGCTCCGCGGGATGGTGGGGCTACACCTTC
CDR3aa: CASSSAGWWGYTF
v_gene: TRBV7-8
abundance: NA
j_gene: TRBJ1-2
d_gene: NA

CDR3nt: TGTGCTAGTGGTTTAACAAGGGGACCCCGGGAGCTGTTTTTT
CDR3aa: CASGLTRGPRELFF
v_gene: TRBV12-5
abundance: NA
j_gene: TRBJ2-2
d_gene: NA

CDR3nt: TGTGCCAGCAGCTTGCAGGCAGGGGGGTCCACCCCTTACTACAATGAGCAGTTCTTC
CDR3aa: CASSLQAGGSTPYYNEQFF
v_gene: TRBV5-5
abundance: NA
j_gene: TRBJ2-1
d_gene: NA

CDR3nt: TGTGCCAGCAACCGAGGGGTATGGCAGACGAACACTGAAGCTTTCTTT
CDR3aa: CASNRGVWQTNTEAFF
v_gene: TRBV2
abundance: NA
j_gene: TRBJ1-1
d_gene: NA